This T cell receptor (beta chain) originates from a study of CD8+ T cells in alopecia areata. About the research overall: Twice daily, treated patients received 5 to 10 mg of oral tofacitinib. Tofacitinib ran 6 to 18 months, followed by 6 months off drug. Study outcomes and limitations: Significant decreases in scalp clonality and expanded CD8+ clones followed tofacitinib treatment.

Treatment reported: oral pan-JAK inhibitor, 5-10 mg twice daily. cDNA reverse transcribed from extracted RNA served as the sequencing template. The repertoire was sequenced with immunoSEQ multiplex PCR; TCRdb's copy has only in-frame clones and lacks some. This sample carries roughly 190,000 clones, roughly three fifths of them seen once, and the ten largest clones take roughly 0.67%. This clone was counted a few times. Its matching antigen is unknown. Trimming removed 5 bases from V and 4 bases from J; junction bases left unmatched: 5. The CDR3 runs 15 residues. Germline CDR1 is MDHEN and CDR2 is SYDVKM.

The receptor was derived from a human donor with alopecia areata. The specimen comprised CD4+ T cells sorted from blood, sampled at week 4, from a patient treated with tofacitinib. This sequence joins TRBV28 and TRBJ2-7; TRBD2 matches 13 bases. The CDR3 here is CASSPQLAGGYEQYF. DNA of the CDR3: TGTGCCAGCAGTCCCCAACTAGCGGGAGGGTACGAGCAGTACTTC.